The clone carrying this T cell receptor beta chain is called medium-sized based on its frequency. Its antigen is currently unknown. This record comes from a study of CXCR3-negative and CXCR3-positive naive CD8 T cells. Findings of the study overall: Fresh PBMCs went into most assays, and CXCR3 expression partly declined after cryopreservation.

Germline values: CDR1 LGHNA, CDR2 YSLEER. This CDR3 has 16 amino acids. cDNA libraries for TRB were generated by 5' RACE incorporating UMI labels. TCRdb re-called the 5' RACE reads and catalogs CDR3 proteins one per entry, DNA excluded. This table lists about 56,000 distinct CDR3 sequences. Sequencing was done on a sample of memory CD8+ T cells from blood. The chain recombines TRBV4-3 with TRBJ2-2; TCRdb's assignment of TRBD1 cannot be checked, as there is no DNA. This clonotype was sampled from a human donor in good health. Some clones in this sample may be carry-over from other donors' samples. The CDR3 region is CASSQDAPGGPGELFF.